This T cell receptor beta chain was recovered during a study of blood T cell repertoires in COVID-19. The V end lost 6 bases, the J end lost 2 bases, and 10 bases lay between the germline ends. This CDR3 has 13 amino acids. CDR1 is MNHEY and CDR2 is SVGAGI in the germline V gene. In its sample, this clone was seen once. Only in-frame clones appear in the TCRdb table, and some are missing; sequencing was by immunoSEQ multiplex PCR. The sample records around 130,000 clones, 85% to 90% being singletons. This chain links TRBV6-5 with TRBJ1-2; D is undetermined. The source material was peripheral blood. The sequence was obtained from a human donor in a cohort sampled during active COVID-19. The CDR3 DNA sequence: TGTGCCAGCAGCGGTCCGCTCAACTATGGCTACACCTTC. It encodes CASSGPLNYGYTF.